What follows are 21 T cell receptor beta chains derived from one specimen sequenced in a study of cytomegalovirus exposure and HLA in healthy donors. The PCR ran on 60 Vbeta and 13 Jbeta primers. Assay: immunoSEQ multiplex PCR; the TCRdb copy retains only in-frame clones and omits some. Counted here are 120,000 to 150,000 clones, about 78% occurring once; the ten biggest clones make up 3.9%. The sequenced material came from PBMCs. The receptors were gathered from a man younger than 35 in good health and CMV-seronegative.

The chain couples TRBV27 to TRBJ1-5, with a possible D match to TRBD1 (6 bases). Trimming pared 5 bases from V and 4 bases from J, leaving 18 bases between. Germline CDR1 and CDR2: MNHEY and SMNVEV (reference sequence). CDR3 length: 16 amino acids. The CDR3 here is CASSPLMDSINQPQHF. As DNA, the CDR3 is TGTGCCAGCAGTCCGTTGATGGACAGCATTAATCAGCCCCAGCATTTT.

The CDR3 DNA reads as TGCAGCGCGGGGACAGGGAACATTCAGTACTTC. Protein product: CSAGTGNIQYF. This chain connects TRBV29-1 to TRBJ2-4; 9 bases match TRBD1. The V segment lost 7 bases and the J segment 7 bases; nucleotides outside the gene matches: 2. The germline gives CDR1 SQVTM, CDR2 ANQGSEA. The CDR3 sequence is 11 residues long.

This clone was observed a handful of times. V gene TRBV6-5 combines with J gene TRBJ2-1; no reliable D call. Germline CDR1 is MNHEY and CDR2 is SVGAGI. The V and J ends lost 6 bases and 5 bases respectively, with 5 bases between them. This CDR3 contains 11 residues. CDR3 region: CASRSNNEQFF. In nucleotides, the CDR3 is TGTGCCAGCAGGTCCAACAATGAGCAGTTCTTC.

The chain has TRBV21-1 and TRBJ1-3; the table's D gene call, TRBD1, was not cross checked with the DNA. TRBV21-1 is assigned pseudogene status. This CDR3 comprises 18 residues. The CDR3, as DNA: TGTGCCAGCAGCAAAGAAACCCCGGACAGGGGCATCGGAAACACCATATATTTT. Translation: CASSKETPDRGIGNTIYF.

This chain connects TRBV27 to TRBJ2-3; D is undetermined. Germline assignment: CDR1 MNHEY and CDR2 SMNVEV (reference sequence). Trimming removed 4 bases at V and 0 bases at J, with 8 bases between. CDR3 size: 14 residues. In DNA form, the CDR3 reads TGTGCCAGCAGTTCCTCCCCTAGCACAGATACGCAGTATTTT. It is translated as CASSSSPSTDTQYF.

The chain couples TRBV9 to TRBJ1-3, with D perhaps matching TRBD1 (5 bases). V was trimmed by 4 bases and J by 4 bases, leaving 12 bases between them. Germline loops: CDR1 SGDLS, CDR2 YYNGEE. The CDR3 runs to 14 residues. The CDR3 protein is CASSPGRTGNTIYF. CDR3 nucleotide sequence: TGTGCCAGCAGCCCTGGTCGGACAGGAAACACCATATATTTT.

V is TRBV27 and J is TRBJ1-5, with no clear D. The germline CDR1 and CDR2 sequences are MNHEY and SMNVEV (reference sequence). V was clipped by 6 bases and J by 7 bases, with 4 bases between them. This CDR3 region has 10 residues. Written as DNA, the CDR3 is TGTGCCAGCAGCTCCCAGCCCCAGCATTTT. As protein: CASSSQPQHF.

The gene calls are TRBV30 and TRBJ1-6, with D uncertain. CDR1 GTSNPN and CDR2 SVGIG come from the germline V gene (reference sequence). Trimming took 3 bases from V and 5 from J, leaving 11 bases between them. This CDR3 is 14 amino acids long. As DNA, the CDR3 is TGTGCCTGGAGGCCCGGGAGCCATAATTCACCCCTCCACTTT. Translation gives CAWRPGSHNSPLHF.

The chain links TRBV4-1 to TRBJ1-2; 10 bases line up with TRBD1. V was pared by 2 bases and J by 6 bases, with 12 bases of the junction left unmatched. CDR1 and CDR2 (germline): MGHRA, YSYEKL. The CDR3 covers 17 residues. The CDR3: CASSQLRRDRGFHGYTF. CDR3 in DNA: TGCGCCAGCAGCCAACTCCGCCGGGACAGGGGCTTTCATGGCTACACCTTC.

The chain recombines TRBV7-9 with TRBJ1-5; 7 positions match TRBD1. There are 15 residues in the CDR3. Germline V CDR1 and CDR2: SEHNR, FQNEAQ (reference sequence). Trimming at V came to 5 bases and at J to 3 bases, leaving 7 bases not matched to a gene. This chain's CDR3 is CASSPGTVFNQPQHF. As DNA, the CDR3 is TGTGCCAGCAGCCCAGGGACAGTTTTCAATCAGCCCCAGCATTTT.

A single count supports this clone. The V gene is TRBV5-1, the J gene TRBJ2-1, with 8 bases lining up with TRBD2. There are 17 residues in the CDR3. Germline V lookup: CDR1 SGHRS, CDR2 YFSETQ. The J segment lost 4 bases and the V segment lost 0 bases, leaving 9 bases of the junction unmatched. CDR3 loop: CASSLAAGGPPYNEQFF. CDR3 sequence (DNA): TGCGCCAGCAGCTTGGCTGCGGGGGGCCCCCCTTACAATGAGCAGTTCTTC.

The rearrangement links TRBV11-2 to TRBJ1-4; tentatively, D is TRBD1 (5 bases). CDR1 and CDR2 from the germline V gene are SGHAT and FQNNGV. The CDR3 spans 15 residues. The V and J ends lost 3 bases and 8 bases respectively, with 16 bases between them. Here the CDR3 reads CASSLETSGSEKLFF. In DNA, the CDR3 is TGTGCCAGCAGCTTGGAAACCTCAGGGTCGGAAAAACTGTTTTTT.

The V and J genes are TRBV5-5 and TRBJ1-4; 7 nucleotides line up with TRBD1. Trimming took 4 bases from V and 7 from J; bases not matched to a gene: 10. CDR3 size: 15 residues. CDR1 and CDR2 from the germline V gene are SGHKS and YYEKEE (reference sequence). The CDR3 loop is CASSGGGAGSEKLFF. CDR3 nucleotide sequence: TGTGCCAGCAGCGGAGGGGGCGCAGGTAGTGAAAAACTGTTTTTT.

The chain is built from TRBV10-3 and TRBJ2-7, with 7 bases lining up with TRBD1. Germline CDR1 reads ENHRY; CDR2 reads SYGVKD. With V trimmed by 7 bases and J by 2 bases, 5 bases remained unmatched. The CDR3 totals 13 residues. The CDR3 region has the DNA TGTGCCATCACCCACGGACAGGCCTACGAGCAGTACTTC. Translation: CAITHGQAYEQYF.

The chain employs TRBV9 and TRBJ2-2; TRBD1 agrees at 12 bases. CDR1 is SGDLS, CDR2 YYNGEE, per germline. J gave up 4 bases and V 1 base, and 2 bases lay outside the gene matches. The CDR3 is 16 residues long. DNA for the CDR3: TGTGCCAGCAGCGTACGGGACAGGGGGCGCACCGGGGAGCTGTTTTTT. Its protein is CASSVRDRGRTGELFF.

The chain joins TRBV30 to TRBJ1-1; maybe TRBD1 (6 bases). Germline V CDR1 and CDR2: GTSNPN, SVGIG (reference sequence). The length of the CDR3 is 13 residues. Trimming took 5 bases from V and 0 from J, leaving 10 bases between them. The CDR3 sequence is CAWAGQLNTEAFF. CDR3 sequence (DNA): TGTGCCTGGGCCGGACAGTTGAACACTGAAGCTTTCTTT.

This clone was seen a single time. The rearrangement joins TRBV2 to TRBJ2-2; D remains ambiguous. The CDR3 has 14 amino acids. Per germline, CDR1 SNHLY and CDR2 FYNNEI. V was cut by 6 bases and J by 7 bases, with 15 bases left in between. CDR3 sequence: CASRVTGGNGELFF. In DNA, the CDR3 is TGTGCCAGCAGGGTGACCGGCGGAAACGGGGAGCTGTTTTTT. The whole variable domain, filled in from reference TRBV2 and TRBJ2-2, reads EPEVTQTPSHQVTQMGQEVILRCVPISNHLYFYWYRQILGQKVEFLVSFYNNEISEKSEIFDDQFSVERPDGSNFTLKIRSTKLEDSAMYFCASRVTGGNGELFFGEGSRLTVL.

The chain is built from TRBV4-2 and TRBJ2-5, with 14 bases lining up with TRBD2. The DNA end is more similar to TRBJ2-7, so the J call may be wrong. The CDR3 has 21 amino acids. Germline assignment: CDR1 LGHNA and CDR2 YNFKEQ. CDR3 protein: CASSQLGRVEPTSGRAGEQYF. CDR3 nucleotides: TGTGCCAGCAGCCAACTCGGCAGGGTCGAACCGACTAGCGGGAGGGCGGGCGAGCAGTACTTC.

The V call is TRBV4-1, the J call TRBJ1-1; weak D call: TRBD1 (6 bases). V lost 1 base and J lost 5, with 20 bases in between. The V gene's germline CDR1 is MGHRA and CDR2 YSYEKL. The CDR3 runs to 17 residues. CDR3 DNA: TGCGCCAGCAGCCAAGGATTTATAAGGGGGAGAAGGACTGAAGCTTTCTTT. Translation: CASSQGFIRGRRTEAFF.

V is TRBV5-1 and J is TRBJ2-1; no reliable D call. Germline V gives CDR1 SGHRS, CDR2 YFSETQ. The CDR3 consists of 15 residues. V was clipped by 3 bases and J by 0 bases, with 10 bases between them. CDR3 DNA: TGCGCCAGCAGCTCCATTCTAAGCTCCTACAATGAGCAGTTCTTC. This encodes CASSSILSSYNEQFF.

The rearrangement uses TRBV19 and TRBJ2-5, with 10 bases fitting TRBD1. The CDR3 has 16 amino acids. Unmatched junction bases numbered 11, after V lost 6 bases and J lost 4 bases. Germline CDR1 is LNHDA and CDR2 is SQIVND (reference sequence). The CDR3 reads CASRGGLGQGRETQYF. The CDR3 DNA sequence: TGTGCCAGTAGGGGAGGGTTGGGACAGGGGAGAGAGACCCAGTACTTC.